A selection of T cell receptor beta chains follows, all from one sample in a study of human T cells and chemical hapten exposure. Via MiXCR, TCRdb re-called the RACE reads, giving one row per CDR3 protein. This sample has around 300,000 distinct CDR3 sequences, with roughly 8% found just once. This material consisted of whole blood, taken in connection with sensitization to the hapten diphenylcyclopropenone (DPC). These receptor sequences come from a man between 18 and 29 years old with alopecia areata. Some clones in this sample may be carry-over from other donors' samples. CDR3s include the opening cysteine and the closing phenylalanine or tryptophan. The order of the fields is J gene, D gene, V gene, clone size, CDR3 protein, CDR3 DNA. A D gene is named only where the DNA matches it firmly. The listing skips clone size in some rows; elsewhere it reads once, few, many or a size class.

TRBJ2-1 TRBD1 TRBV7-3 NA CASSFPGQGSSYNEQFF TGTGCCAGCAGCTTCCCGGGACAGGGGTCTTCCTACAATGAGCAGTTCTTC
TRBJ2-7 NA TRBV6-6 NA CASSTDPYEQYF TGTGCCAGCTCTACAGACCCCTACGAGCAGTACTTC
TRBJ1-6 NA TRBV5-1 few CASSLLGLYNSPLHF TGCGCCAGCAGCTTGCTGGGACTGTATAATTCACCCCTCCACTTT
TRBJ2-1 NA TRBV2 NA CAGLMGSDNEQFF TGTGCCGGCCTAATGGGGTCCGACAATGAGCAGTTCTTC
TRBJ2-1 TRBD1 TRBV11-2 few CASSLGLSGQGAREQFF TGTGCCAGCAGCTTAGGGTTGTCGGGACAGGGGGCGCGGGAGCAGTTCTTC
TRBJ1-1 NA TRBV5-6 NA CVSSLIDTEAFF TGTGTCAGCAGCTTGATTGACACTGAAGCTTTCTTT
TRBJ2-3 TRBD2 TRBV7-9 NA CASSPLRVAGGDTQYF TGTGCCAGCAGCCCCCTTAGGGTAGCGGGGGGAGATACGCAGTATTTT
TRBJ1-1 NA TRBV28 few CASSPPGVPNTEAFF TGTGCCAGCAGTCCCCCGGGGGTGCCGAACACTGAAGCTTTCTTT
TRBJ1-1 TRBD1 TRBV3-1 few CASRGQGSSEAFF TGTGCCAGCAGGGGACAGGGTTCCTCTGAAGCTTTCTTT
TRBJ1-1 NA TRBV6-5 many CATRTGETEAFF TGTGCCACGCGGACCGGGGAAACTGAAGCTTTCTTT
TRBJ2-1 NA TRBV10-2 NA CASSESWLTQFF TGCGCCAGCAGTGAGTCGTGGCTAACGCAGTTCTTC
TRBJ1-4 NA TRBV12-3/TRBV12-4 many CASSPPGAGGEKLFF TGTGCCAGCAGTCCGCCCGGGGCGGGAGGTGAAAAACTGTTTTTT
TRBJ1-2 NA TRBV12-2 NA CASRLWDSRRGYTF TGTGCAAGTCGCTTGTGGGACTCACGGCGAGGCTACACCTTC
TRBJ1-2 TRBD1 TRBV28 few CASNEGTGVSLYGYTF TGTGCCAGCAATGAGGGGACAGGGGTCTCCCTCTATGGCTACACCTTC
TRBJ2-7 NA TRBV12-3/TRBV12-4 few CASSLIRRGAEQYF TGTGCCAGCAGTTTAATCCGACGGGGGGCTGAGCAGTACTTC
TRBJ1-4 NA TRBV2 few CASRLDSFVNEKLFF TGTGCCAGCAGGCTCGACAGCTTCGTTAATGAAAAACTGTTTTTT
TRBJ2-7 NA TRBV9 many CASSTRQTSYEQYF TGTGCCAGCAGCACACGACAGACCTCCTACGAGCAGTACTTC
TRBJ2-5 NA TRBV27 many CASRGGGETQYF TGTGCCAGCAGGGGAGGGGGTGAGACCCAGTACTTC
TRBJ2-2 NA TRBV7-9 NA CASTEQNTGELFF TGTGCCAGCACCGAACAGAACACCGGGGAGCTGTTTTTT
TRBJ1-1 TRBD1 TRBV11-2 NA CASSRQGGTEAFF TGTGCCAGCAGTAGACAGGGGGGCACTGAAGCTTTCTTT
TRBJ2-5 NA TRBV7-9 many CASSTFRRGQETQYF TGTGCCAGCAGCACGTTCAGGAGGGGGCAAGAGACCCAGTACTTC
TRBJ2-1 NA TRBV15 NA CATSRDGRIASYNEQFF TGTGCCACCAGCAGAGATGGGCGTATTGCCTCCTACAATGAGCAGTTCTTC
TRBJ2-1 TRBD2 TRBV5-1 NA CASSSGGQQFF TGCGCCAGCAGCAGCGGGGGCCAGCAGTTCTTC
TRBJ2-5 NA TRBV11-2 many CASSLVLQMETQYF TGTGCCAGCAGCTTAGTTCTCCAAATGGAGACCCAGTACTTC
TRBJ2-7 TRBD1 TRBV6-5 NA CASSTGAEQYF TGTGCCAGTTCGACAGGGGCCGAGCAGTACTTC
TRBJ2-5 NA TRBV5-1 NA CASRRGKGGGQETQYF TGCGCCAGCAGAAGAGGGAAAGGAGGAGGGCAAGAGACCCAGTACTTC
TRBJ2-7 NA TRBV6-5 NA CASKRGGGSSYEQYF TGTGCCAGCAAGCGAGGTGGGGGCAGCTCCTACGAGCAGTACTTC
TRBJ1-1 NA TRBV5-6 NA CASSLGLENTEAFF TGTGCCAGCAGCTTAGGACTGGAGAACACTGAAGCTTTCTTT
TRBJ1-1 NA TRBV18 NA CASSHPNGANTEAFF TGTGCCAGCTCACACCCTAACGGGGCCAACACTGAAGCTTTCTTT
TRBJ2-7 NA TRBV7-9 many CASSHRDKNYEQYF TGTGCCAGCAGCCACCGGGACAAGAACTACGAGCAGTACTTC
TRBJ2-3 TRBD2 TRBV11-2 NA CASSPVAGASTDTQYF TGTGCCAGCAGCCCGGTAGCGGGGGCTAGCACAGATACGCAGTATTTT
TRBJ2-5 NA TRBV5-1 few CASREGTAEETQYF TGCGCCAGCAGAGAGGGGACTGCAGAAGAGACCCAGTACTTC
TRBJ2-5 NA TRBV27 NA CASSGGAGETQYF TGTGCCAGCAGTGGGGGGGCAGGAGAGACCCAGTACTTC
TRBJ1-5 NA TRBV10-2 once CASSESGGTSNQPQHF TGCGCCAGCAGTGAGTCCGGGGGGACTAGCAATCAGCCCCAGCATTTT
TRBJ2-1 NA TRBV5-1 NA CASSLSGDSSYNEQFF TGCGCCAGCAGCTTGTCCGGTGACAGCTCCTACAATGAGCAGTTCTTC
TRBJ1-2 NA TRBV2 NA CASSEETGRNYGYTF TGTGCCAGCAGTGAAGAAACAGGGAGAAACTATGGCTACACCTTC
TRBJ2-7 NA TRBV7-2 few CASSLAAGTLYEQYF TGTGCCAGCAGCTTAGCGGCGGGAACCTTGTACGAGCAGTACTTC
TRBJ1-2 NA TRBV10-3 few CAISDFEVINYGYTF TGTGCCATCAGTGATTTTGAGGTGATTAACTATGGCTACACCTTC